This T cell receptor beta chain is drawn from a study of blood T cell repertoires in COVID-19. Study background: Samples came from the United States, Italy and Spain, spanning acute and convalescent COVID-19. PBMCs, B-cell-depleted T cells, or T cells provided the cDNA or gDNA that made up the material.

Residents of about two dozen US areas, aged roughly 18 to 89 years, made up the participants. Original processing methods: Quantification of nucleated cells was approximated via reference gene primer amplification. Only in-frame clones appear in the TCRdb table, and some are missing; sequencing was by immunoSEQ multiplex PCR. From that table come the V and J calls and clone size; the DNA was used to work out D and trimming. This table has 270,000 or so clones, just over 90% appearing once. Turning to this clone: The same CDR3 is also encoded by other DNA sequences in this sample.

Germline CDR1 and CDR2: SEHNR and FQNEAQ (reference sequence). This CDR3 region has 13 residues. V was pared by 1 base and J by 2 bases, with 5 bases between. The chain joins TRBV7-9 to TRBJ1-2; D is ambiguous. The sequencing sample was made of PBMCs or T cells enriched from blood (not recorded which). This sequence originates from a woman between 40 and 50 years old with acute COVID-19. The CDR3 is CASSLGQNYGYTF. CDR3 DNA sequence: TGTGCCAGCAGCTTAGGTCAGAACTATGGCTACACCTTC.